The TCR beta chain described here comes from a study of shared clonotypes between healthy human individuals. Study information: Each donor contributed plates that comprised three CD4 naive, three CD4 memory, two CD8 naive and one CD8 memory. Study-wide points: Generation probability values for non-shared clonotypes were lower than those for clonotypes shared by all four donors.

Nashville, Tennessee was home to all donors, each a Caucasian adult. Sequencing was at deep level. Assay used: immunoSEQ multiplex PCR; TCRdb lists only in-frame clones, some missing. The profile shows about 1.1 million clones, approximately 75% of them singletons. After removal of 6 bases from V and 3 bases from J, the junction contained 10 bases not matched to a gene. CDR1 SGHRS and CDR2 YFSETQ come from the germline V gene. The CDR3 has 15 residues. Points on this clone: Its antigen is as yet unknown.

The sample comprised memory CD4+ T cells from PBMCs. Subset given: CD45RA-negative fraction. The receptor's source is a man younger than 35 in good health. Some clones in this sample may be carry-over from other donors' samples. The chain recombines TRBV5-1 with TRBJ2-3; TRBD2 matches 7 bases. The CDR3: CASTRAGSETDTQYF. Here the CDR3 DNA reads TGCGCCAGCACTCGAGCGGGATCGGAGACAGATACGCAGTATTTT.